This T cell receptor (beta chain) was identified during a study of T cells after yellow fever vaccination. CDR3 length equals 11 residues. Per germline, CDR1 DFQATT and CDR2 SNEGSKA (reference sequence). Universal primer sites and UMIs were introduced during 5'RACE template-switching synthesis of TCR cDNA. From the 5' RACE reads, TCRdb called clonotypes with MiXCR, one entry per CDR3 protein. The sample includes hundreds of thousands of distinct CDR3 sequences, approximately 3.9% of them seen just once. This chain connects TRBV20-1 to TRBJ2-5; possible D gene TRBD1, 5 bases. This TCR was recovered from a man in his late teens or twenties who received the YFV17D yellow fever vaccine. This specimen was PBMCs, taken on the day of the yellow fever booster vaccination. Here the CDR3 DNA reads TGCAAGACCCCAGGGTCGGAGACCCAGTACTTC. It encodes CKTPGSETQYF.